The subject of this entry is one T cell receptor beta chain. Germline V lookup: CDR1 MRHNA, CDR2 SNTAGT. This CDR3 is 14 amino acids long. Trimming pared 6 bases from V and 5 bases from J, leaving 15 bases between. Use of 60 Vbeta and 13 Jbeta primers characterized the PCR. The repertoire was sequenced with immunoSEQ multiplex PCR; TCRdb's copy has only in-frame clones and lacks some. The sample carries roughly 150,000 clones, 70% to 90% recorded once. The data belong to a study of cytomegalovirus exposure and HLA in healthy donors. V gene TRBV6-4 combines with J gene TRBJ2-3, with a possible D match to TRBD2 (6 bases). What was sequenced was PBMCs. This TCR derives from a woman under 30 in good health and CMV-seronegative. The CDR3 DNA is TGTGCCAGCAGCCGAGGGACTGGGGGAGATACGCAGTATTTT. Its translation is CASSRGTGGDTQYF.